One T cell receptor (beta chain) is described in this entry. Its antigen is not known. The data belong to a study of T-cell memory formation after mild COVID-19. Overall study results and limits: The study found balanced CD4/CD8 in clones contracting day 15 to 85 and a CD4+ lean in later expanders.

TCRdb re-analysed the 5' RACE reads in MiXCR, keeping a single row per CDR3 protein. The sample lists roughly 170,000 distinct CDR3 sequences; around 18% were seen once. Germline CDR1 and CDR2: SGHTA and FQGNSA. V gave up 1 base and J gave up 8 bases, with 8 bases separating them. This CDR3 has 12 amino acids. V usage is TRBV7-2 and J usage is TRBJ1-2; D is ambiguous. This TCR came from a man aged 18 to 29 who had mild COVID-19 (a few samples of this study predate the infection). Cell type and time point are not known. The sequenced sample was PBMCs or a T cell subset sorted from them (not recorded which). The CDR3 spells CASSLGPGGYTF. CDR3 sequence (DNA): TGTGCCAGCAGCTTAGGCCCGGGCGGCTACACCTTC.